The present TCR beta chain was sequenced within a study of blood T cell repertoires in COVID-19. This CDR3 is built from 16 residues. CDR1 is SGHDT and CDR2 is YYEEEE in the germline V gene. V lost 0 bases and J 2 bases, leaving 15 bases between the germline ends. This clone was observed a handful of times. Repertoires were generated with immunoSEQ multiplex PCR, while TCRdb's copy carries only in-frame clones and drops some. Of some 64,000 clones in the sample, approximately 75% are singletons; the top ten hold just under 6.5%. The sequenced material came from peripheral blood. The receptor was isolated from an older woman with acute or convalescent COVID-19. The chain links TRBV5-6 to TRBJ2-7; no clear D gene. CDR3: CASSLEVGLPPYEQYF. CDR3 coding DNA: TGTGCCAGCAGCTTGGAGGTGGGCCTCCCGCCCTACGAGCAGTACTTC.